These 26 T cell receptor beta chains share one sample of origin, sequenced in a study of beta chain features in type 1 diabetes (dated by TCRdb to 2017 to 2018). Libraries were constructed by the immunoSEQ multiplex PCR assay. The entire amount of isolated RNA was reverse transcribed using the High Capacity cDNA Reverse Transcription Kit, so the sequenced TCRB transcripts were expressed ones. What TCRdb holds here is the immuneACCESS table cut down to in-frame rearrangements. Part of the clones is not present; checked against another copy, under half of the missing clones reflect an unresolved V gene, and the others are unexplained. This sample comprises 250,000 or so clones, approximately 13% of them detected only once. The ten largest clones take up roughly 0.019% of the sample. What the study reported, not specific to this receptor: Type 1 diabetes patients showed a moderate but significant shortening of TCRB CDR3 length in all four CD4+ subsets.

Their antigens are not known. The sequencing sample was made of naive CD4+ T cells from blood. The sample's cell subset or site label, decoded: true naive CD4+ T cells. These receptors were taken from a man aged 30-40 years with type 1 diabetes.

This rearrangement joins TRBV6-6 to TRBJ1-4; TRBD1 matches at 8 bases. This CDR3 has 13 residues. Trimming took 8 bases from V and 8 from J; bases not matched to a gene: 7. Germline-derived CDR1 and CDR2 are MNHNY and SVGAGI (reference sequence). The CDR3 loop reads CASQPGGSEKLFF. In nucleotides, the CDR3 is TGTGCCAGCCAACCAGGGGGCTCAGAAAAACTGTTTTTT.

This clone showed up just a few times. This chain connects TRBV7-9 to TRBJ2-5; 7 bases align to TRBD2. J lost 7 bases, V lost 5 bases, and 7 bases had no gene match. The germline CDR1 and CDR2 sequences are SEHNR and FQNEAQ (reference sequence). The CDR3 extends over 13 amino acids. CDR3 DNA: TGTGCCAGCAGCCCGGATCAGCGGGGGACCCAGTACTTC. It specifies CASSPDQRGTQYF.

The chain uses TRBV11-2 and TRBJ2-5; 8 positions agree with TRBD1. Germline lookup yields CDR1 SGHAT and CDR2 FQNNGV. This CDR3 has 16 amino acids. With V trimmed by 5 bases and J by 5 bases, 13 bases remained unmatched. The CDR3 sequence is CASSEGSRGLVETQYF. In DNA, the CDR3 is TGTGCCAGCAGCGAGGGGTCCAGGGGGCTCGTGGAGACCCAGTACTTC. Using reference TRBV11-2 and TRBJ2-5 for the parts outside the CDR3, the full variable domain is EAGVAQSPRYKIIEKRQSVAFWCNPISGHATLYWYQQILGQGPKLLIQFQNNGVVDDSQLPKDRFSAERLKGVDSTLKIQPAKLEDSAVYLCASSEGSRGLVETQYFGPGTRLLVL.

The V gene is TRBV19, the J gene TRBJ2-6, with D perhaps TRBD2 (6 bases). V was shortened by 6 bases and J by 0 bases, with 12 bases between the two germline ends. The germline gives CDR1 LNHDA, CDR2 SQIVND (reference sequence). CDR3 length: 16 amino acids. The CDR3 protein is CASRMGSGSGANVLTF. CDR3 nucleotide sequence: TGTGCCAGTAGGATGGGTAGCGGCTCTGGGGCCAACGTCCTGACTTTC.

The rearrangement links TRBV19 to TRBJ1-2; no definite D call. The CDR3 has 15 residues. Germline CDR1 reads LNHDA; CDR2 reads SQIVND (reference sequence). Trimming took off 9 bases at V and 1 base at J, with 18 bases between the two ends. The CDR3 nucleotides read TGTGCCAGCAAAGAGACCGGGGTTCTTAACTATGGCTACACCTTC. Protein product: CASKETGVLNYGYTF.

This chain joins TRBV5-1 and TRBJ2-5, with a weak D call TRBD1 (6 bases). V was pared by 0 bases and J by 2 bases, with 14 bases between. Germline CDR1 is SGHRS and CDR2 is YFSETQ. The CDR3 totals 16 residues. The CDR3 nucleotides are TGCGCCAGCAGCTTGGCAGGGGACCACGGACAAGAGACCCAGTACTTC. Translation gives CASSLAGDHGQETQYF.

The CDR3 DNA reads TGTGCCAGCTCAGCAGGACAGTATGAAGCTTTCTTT. This encodes CASSAGQYEAFF. This chain uses TRBV18 with TRBJ1-1, with a possible D match to TRBD1 (6 bases). Germline V gene lookup returns CDR1 KGHSH and CDR2 LQKENI. Trimming shortened V by 5 bases and J by 7 bases, and 11 bases separated the two germline ends. The CDR3 contains 12 residues.

This clone was seen more than once but under ten times. The rearrangement joins TRBV5-1 to TRBJ2-5; TRBD2 matches at 11 bases. The V segment lost 3 bases and the J segment 4 bases; nucleotides outside the gene matches: 8. Germline assignment: CDR1 SGHRS and CDR2 YFSETQ. The CDR3 spans 16 residues. The DNA of the CDR3 is TGCGCCAGCAGCTATACCGGGACTAGCGGCGGAGAGACCCAGTACTTC. It codes for CASSYTGTSGGETQYF.

This clone showed up just a few times. The CDR3 reads CSVGTDLNTEAFF. In DNA form, the CDR3 reads TGCAGCGTTGGGACAGACTTGAACACTGAAGCTTTCTTT. The chain has TRBV29-1 and TRBJ1-1; tentatively, D is TRBD1 (6 bases). V was shortened by 4 bases and J by 0 bases, with 9 bases between the two germline ends. Germline lookup yields CDR1 SQVTM and CDR2 ANQGSEA. The CDR3 contains 13 residues.

Only a few counts were recorded for this clone. The rearrangement links TRBV27 to TRBJ1-2, with a tentative D call TRBD1 (5 bases). The V and J ends lost 2 bases and 7 bases respectively, with 11 bases between them. Per the germline V gene, CDR1 is MNHEY and CDR2 is SMNVEV (reference sequence). The CDR3 has 13 amino acids. DNA of the CDR3: TGTGCCAGCAGTTTACAGGGTGGTGGTGGCTACACCTTC. Encoded protein: CASSLQGGGGYTF.

This chain joins TRBV18 and TRBJ1-2; D not resolved. V lost 2 bases to trimming and J lost 7 bases, with 14 bases between them. CDR1 KGHSH and CDR2 LQKENI come from the germline V gene. The CDR3 has 14 amino acids. CDR3 in amino acids: CASSPTGRLPGYTF. The CDR3 DNA reads as TGTGCCAGCTCACCAACCGGGAGGTTACCTGGCTACACCTTC.

This clone was observed a few times. The genes are TRBV11-2 and TRBJ1-2; no reliable D call. The CDR3 sequence is 14 residues long. With 1 base removed from V and 4 bases from J, the gap between germline ends came to 10 bases. CDR1 SGHAT and CDR2 FQNNGV come from the germline V gene. The CDR3 loop reads CASSLAASGYGYTF. The CDR3 DNA reads TGTGCCAGCAGCTTAGCTGCCTCGGGCTATGGCTACACCTTC.

The chain links TRBV27 to TRBJ1-1; 9 nucleotides align to TRBD1. Germline V gives CDR1 MNHEY, CDR2 SMNVEV (reference sequence). There are 14 residues in the CDR3. The V gene end was trimmed by 5 bases and the J gene end by 7 bases; junction bases not matched to a gene: 8. The CDR3 region has the DNA TGTGCCAGCAGTACATACAGGGGGCTGGGTGAAGCTTTCTTT. Translating it yields CASSTYRGLGEAFF.

This clone was counted only a few times. The V and J genes are TRBV2 and TRBJ1-5; D is unresolved. Germline V lookup: CDR1 SNHLY, CDR2 FYNNEI. The CDR3 sequence is 13 residues long. V lost 9 bases and J 6 bases, leaving 15 bases between the germline ends. The CDR3 region has the DNA TGTGCCAGTGAAAAGAGGGTAGGTCAGCCCCAGCATTTT. Encoded protein: CASEKRVGQPQHF.

V gene TRBV4-2 combines with J gene TRBJ2-3; D not certain. CDR3 length: 12 amino acids. Germline-derived CDR1 and CDR2 are LGHNA and YNFKEQ. Trimming stripped 0 bases from V and 9 bases from J, with 7 bases between. In DNA, the CDR3 is TGTGCCAGCAGCCAAGATGACGGGACGCAGTATTTT. This sequence encodes CASSQDDGTQYF.

This clone was seen only a few times. The V and J genes are TRBV19 and TRBJ1-5, with D possibly being TRBD1 (5 bases). V lost 4 bases and J lost 5, with 15 bases in between. CDR3 size: 15 residues. Germline V gene data show CDR1 as LNHDA and CDR2 as SQIVND (reference sequence). This CDR3 is CASSTRGGPDQPQHF. The CDR3 bases are TGTGCCAGTAGTACCCGGGGGGGACCTGATCAGCCCCAGCATTTT.

V and J are TRBV5-6 and TRBJ2-3; D is unresolved. With 3 bases removed from V and 5 bases from J, the gap between germline ends came to 4 bases. The CDR3 consists of 11 residues. Germline CDR1 SGHDT, CDR2 YYEEEE. CDR3 amino acids: CASSSKDTQYF. The CDR3 coding sequence is TGTGCCAGCAGCTCCAAAGATACGCAGTATTTT.

This chain links TRBV6-6 with TRBJ2-1; D is unresolved. With 8 bases removed from V and 6 bases from J, the gap between germline ends came to 17 bases. Germline V gene data show CDR1 as MNHNY and CDR2 as SVGAGI (reference sequence). The CDR3 is 14 residues long. For the CDR3, the DNA is TGTGCCAGCTGCCCCCCGGCTAGTCTCAATGAGCAGTTCTTC. Translating gives CASCPPASLNEQFF.

This clone was seen a few times. The chain recombines TRBV6-6 with TRBJ1-1; D may be TRBD1 (6 bases). CDR1 MNHNY and CDR2 SVGAGI come from the germline V gene (reference sequence). V lost 3 bases, J lost 6 bases, and 14 bases lay in between. The CDR3 sequence is 14 residues long. CDR3 coding DNA: TGTGCCAGCAGTTATTCAGGGGTTTCGGCTGAAGCTTTCTTT. This codes for CASSYSGVSAEAFF.

In DNA, the CDR3 is TGTGCCAGCAGCTCCGGACAGACTAACTATGGCTACACCTTC. As protein: CASSSGQTNYGYTF. The genes are TRBV28 and TRBJ1-2; weak D call: TRBD1 (6 bases). The CDR3 runs 14 residues. Trimming removed 6 bases from V and 0 bases from J, with 11 bases in between. The V gene's germline CDR1 is MDHEN and CDR2 SYDVKM.

This chain connects TRBV5-1 to TRBJ2-3; D uncertain. Germline CDR1 is SGHRS and CDR2 is YFSETQ. The CDR3 sequence is 14 residues long. V was pared by 0 bases and J by 4 bases, with 9 bases between. The DNA of the CDR3 is TGCGCCAGCAGCTTGGAACCTAGTCCAGATACGCAGTATTTT. Translation gives CASSLEPSPDTQYF.

In this sample, this clone turned up a few times. The J gene is TRBJ1-2, the V gene TRBV7-2; perhaps TRBD1 as D (6 bases). The CDR3 consists of 14 residues. Trimming stripped 5 bases from V and 3 bases from J, with 13 bases between. Germline V gives CDR1 SGHTA, CDR2 FQGNSA. The CDR3 DNA is TGTGCCAGCAGCGGGACCACAGGGTACTATGGCTACACCTTC. Its protein product is CASSGTTGYYGYTF. The full variable domain, in which reference TRBV7-2 and TRBJ1-2 provide the parts outside the CDR3, is GAGVSQSPSNKVTEKGKDVELRCDPISGHTALYWYRQSLGQGLEFLIYFQGNSAPDKSGLPSDRFSAERTGGSVSTLTIQRTQQEDSAVYLCASSGTTGYYGYTFGSGTRLTVV.

This clone was detected only a few times. The V call is TRBV7-9, the J call TRBJ2-3; 8 bases fit TRBD1. The CDR3 covers 16 residues. V shed 3 bases and J 0 bases; nucleotides not matched to a gene: 5. CDR1 SEHNR and CDR2 FQNEAQ come from the germline V gene (reference sequence). The DNA for the CDR3 is TGTGCCAGCAGCTTCAGGGGGCAAGCTAGCACAGATACGCAGTATTTT. Amino acids: CASSFRGQASTDTQYF. Full variable domain (outside the CDR3, taken from reference TRBV7-9 and TRBJ2-3): DTGVSQNPRHKITKRGQNVTFRCDPISEHNRLYWYRQTLGQGPEFLTYFQNEAQLEKSRLLSDRFSAERPKGSFSTLEIQRTEQGDSAMYLCASSFRGQASTDTQYFGPGTRLTVL.

The chain combines TRBV6-1 with TRBJ2-5, with no clear D. This CDR3 has 11 residues. Trimming removed 7 bases at V and 5 bases at J, with 8 bases between. In germline, CDR1 is MNHNS, CDR2 SASEGT. This CDR3 reads CASNPGETQYF. DNA for the CDR3: TGTGCCAGCAACCCCGGGGAGACCCAGTACTTC.

The genes are TRBV5-6 and TRBJ2-7; D gene ambiguous. The CDR3 length is 14 residues. The V gene's germline CDR1 is SGHDT and CDR2 YYEEEE. Trimming cost V 0 bases and J 0 bases, with 7 bases left between them. The CDR3 bases are TGTGCCAGCAGCTTGGGACGGAGCTCCTACGAGCAGTACTTC. The encoded protein is CASSLGRSSYEQYF.

The CDR3 protein is CASSTRTGSGSYEQYF. The CDR3 DNA sequence: TGTGCCAGCAGTACGAGGACAGGTTCGGGCTCCTACGAGCAGTACTTC. This rearrangement joins TRBV28 to TRBJ2-7, with 7 bases aligning to TRBD1. Germline V gene lookup returns CDR1 MDHEN and CDR2 SYDVKM. V lost 5 bases and J lost 0; bases outside the gene matches: 10. This CDR3 region has 16 residues.